The clone carrying this T cell receptor beta chain has a count of ten or more. Its antigen remains unknown. MiXCR, applied by TCRdb to the 5' RACE reads, yields one record per CDR3 protein. The repertoire holds about 800,000 distinct CDR3 sequences, with about 10% as singletons. The data belong to a study of CD8 T cells in ankylosing spondylitis. Whole-study results and caveats: Characteristic, it appeared, of ankylosing spondylitis blood was a TCR beta motif of eight or nine highly homologous variants. Some of these motif variants have turned up before, in reports on reactive arthritis synovial fluid and blood.

CDR3 length equals 17 residues. Germline CDR1 is LGHNA and CDR2 is YSLEER. With V trimmed by 1 base and J by 4 bases, 9 bases remained unmatched. V and J are TRBV4-3 and TRBJ2-1, with 8 bases identical to TRBD2. The receptor was isolated from a male donor with ankylosing spondylitis. Sequenced material: blood, either unsorted or a sorted T cell fraction (not recorded which). This CDR3 reads CASSQGHGGAWYNEQFF. For the CDR3, the DNA is TGCGCCAGCAGCCAAGGGCACGGGGGGGCCTGGTACAATGAGCAGTTCTTC.